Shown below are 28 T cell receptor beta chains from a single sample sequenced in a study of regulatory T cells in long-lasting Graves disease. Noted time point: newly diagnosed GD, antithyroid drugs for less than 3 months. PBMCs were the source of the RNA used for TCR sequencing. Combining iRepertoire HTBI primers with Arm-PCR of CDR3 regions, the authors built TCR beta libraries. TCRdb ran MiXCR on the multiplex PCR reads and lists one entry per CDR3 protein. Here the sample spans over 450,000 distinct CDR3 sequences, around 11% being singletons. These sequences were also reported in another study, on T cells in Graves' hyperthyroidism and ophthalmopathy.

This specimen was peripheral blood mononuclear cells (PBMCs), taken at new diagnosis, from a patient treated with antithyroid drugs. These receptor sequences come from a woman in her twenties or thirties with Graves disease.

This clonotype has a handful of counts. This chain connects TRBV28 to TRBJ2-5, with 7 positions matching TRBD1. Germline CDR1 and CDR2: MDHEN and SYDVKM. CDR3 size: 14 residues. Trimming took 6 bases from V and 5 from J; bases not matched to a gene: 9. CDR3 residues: CASRAPGGFETQYF. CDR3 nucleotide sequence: TGTGCCAGCAGAGCCCCAGGGGGATTTGAGACCCAGTACTTC.

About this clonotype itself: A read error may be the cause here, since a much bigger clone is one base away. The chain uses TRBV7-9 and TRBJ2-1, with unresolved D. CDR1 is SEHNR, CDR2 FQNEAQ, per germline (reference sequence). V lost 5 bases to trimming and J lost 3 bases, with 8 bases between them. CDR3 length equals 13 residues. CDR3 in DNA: TGTGCCAGCAGCCCTTGGAACTACAATGAGCAGTTCTTC. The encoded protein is CASSPWNYNEQFF.

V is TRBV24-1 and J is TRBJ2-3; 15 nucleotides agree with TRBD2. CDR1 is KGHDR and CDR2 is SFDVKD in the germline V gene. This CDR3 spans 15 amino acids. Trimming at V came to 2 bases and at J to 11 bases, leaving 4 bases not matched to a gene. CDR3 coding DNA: TGTGCCACCAGTGATTCGAGGACTAGCGGGAGGGTGCAGTATTTT. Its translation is CATSDSRTSGRVQYF.

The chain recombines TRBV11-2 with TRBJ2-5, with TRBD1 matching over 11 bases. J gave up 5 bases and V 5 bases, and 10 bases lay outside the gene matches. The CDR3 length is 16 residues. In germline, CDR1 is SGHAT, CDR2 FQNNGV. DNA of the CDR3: TGTGCCAGCAGCCTTTCACGGACAGGGGGCGAGGAGACCCAGTACTTC. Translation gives CASSLSRTGGEETQYF.

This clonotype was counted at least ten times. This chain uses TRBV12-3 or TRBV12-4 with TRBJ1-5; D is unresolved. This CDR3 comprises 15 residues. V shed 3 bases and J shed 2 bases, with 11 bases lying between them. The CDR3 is CASSFGRRGNQPQHF. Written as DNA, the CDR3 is TGTGCCAGCAGTTTCGGACGGCGGGGCAATCAGCCCCAGCATTTT.

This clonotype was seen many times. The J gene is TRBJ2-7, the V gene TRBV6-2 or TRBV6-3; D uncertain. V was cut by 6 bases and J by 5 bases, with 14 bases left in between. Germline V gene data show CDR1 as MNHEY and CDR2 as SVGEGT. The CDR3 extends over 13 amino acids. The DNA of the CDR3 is TGTGCCAGCAGCGAAATCGGCTACCACGAGCAGTACTTC. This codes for CASSEIGYHEQYF.

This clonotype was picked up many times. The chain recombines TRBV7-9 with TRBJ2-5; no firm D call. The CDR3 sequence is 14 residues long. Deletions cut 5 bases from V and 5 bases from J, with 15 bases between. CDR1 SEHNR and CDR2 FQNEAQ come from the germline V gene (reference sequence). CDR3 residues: CASSVERTRETQYF. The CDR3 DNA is TGTGCCAGCAGCGTGGAGCGAACGCGGGAGACCCAGTACTTC.

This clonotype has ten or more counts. The CDR3 loop is CASSLQLQETQYF. In nucleotides, the CDR3 is TGTGCCAGCAGTTTACAACTGCAAGAGACCCAGTACTTC. The chain carries TRBV12-3 or TRBV12-4 and TRBJ2-5, with D unresolved. V was trimmed by 2 bases and J by 2 bases, leaving 6 bases between them. The CDR3 sequence is 13 residues long.

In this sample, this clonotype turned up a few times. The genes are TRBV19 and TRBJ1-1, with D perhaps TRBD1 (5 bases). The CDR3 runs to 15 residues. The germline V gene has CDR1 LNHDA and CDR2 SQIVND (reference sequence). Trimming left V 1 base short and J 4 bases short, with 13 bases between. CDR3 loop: CASSIVRGFRTEAFF. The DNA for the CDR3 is TGTGCCAGTAGTATAGTAAGGGGCTTTCGCACTGAAGCTTTCTTT.

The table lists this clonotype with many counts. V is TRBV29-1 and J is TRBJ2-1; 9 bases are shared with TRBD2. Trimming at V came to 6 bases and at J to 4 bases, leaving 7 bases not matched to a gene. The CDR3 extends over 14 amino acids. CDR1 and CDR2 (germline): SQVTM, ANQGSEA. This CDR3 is CSVLTSGVYNEQFF. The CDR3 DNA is TGCAGCGTCCTGACTAGCGGAGTTTACAATGAGCAGTTCTTC.

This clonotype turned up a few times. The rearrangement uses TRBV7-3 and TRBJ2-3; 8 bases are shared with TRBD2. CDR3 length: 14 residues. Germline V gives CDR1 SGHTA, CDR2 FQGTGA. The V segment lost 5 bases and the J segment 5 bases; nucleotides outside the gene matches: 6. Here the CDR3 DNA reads TGTGCCAGCAGCCCGGGAGGGCCTCGAGATACGCAGTATTTT. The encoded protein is CASSPGGPRDTQYF.

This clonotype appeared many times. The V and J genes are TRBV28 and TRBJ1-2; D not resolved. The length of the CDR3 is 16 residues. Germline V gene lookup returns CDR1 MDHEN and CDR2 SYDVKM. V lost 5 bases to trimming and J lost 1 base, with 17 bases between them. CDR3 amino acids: CASSVLDQLSNYGYTF. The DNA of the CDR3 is TGTGCCAGCAGTGTGCTCGACCAACTAAGTAACTATGGCTACACCTTC.

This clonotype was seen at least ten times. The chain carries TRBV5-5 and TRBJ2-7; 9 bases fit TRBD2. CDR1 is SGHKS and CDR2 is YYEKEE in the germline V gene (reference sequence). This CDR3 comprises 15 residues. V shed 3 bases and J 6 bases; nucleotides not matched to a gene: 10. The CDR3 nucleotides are TGTGCCAGCAGCTCTACCCCGGGACTAGCTGCCGAGCAGTACTTC. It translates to CASSSTPGLAAEQYF.

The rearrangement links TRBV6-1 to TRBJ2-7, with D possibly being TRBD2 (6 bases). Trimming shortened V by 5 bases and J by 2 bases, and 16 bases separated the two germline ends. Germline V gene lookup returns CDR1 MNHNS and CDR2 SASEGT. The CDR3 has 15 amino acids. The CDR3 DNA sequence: TGTGCCAGCAGTACCCTGGATAGCGGTACCTACGAGCAGTACTTC. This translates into CASSTLDSGTYEQYF.

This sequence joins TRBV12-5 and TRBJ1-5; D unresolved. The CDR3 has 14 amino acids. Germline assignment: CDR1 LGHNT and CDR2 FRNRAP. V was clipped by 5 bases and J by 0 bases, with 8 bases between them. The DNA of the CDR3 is TGTGCTAGTGGTCCACGGATTAGCAATCAGCCCCAGCATTTT. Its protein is CASGPRISNQPQHF.

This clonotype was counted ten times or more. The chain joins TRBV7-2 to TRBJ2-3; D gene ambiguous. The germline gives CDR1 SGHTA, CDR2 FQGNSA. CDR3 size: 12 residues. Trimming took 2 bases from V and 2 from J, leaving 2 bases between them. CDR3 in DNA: TGTGCCAGCAGCTTATACACAGATACGCAGTATTTT. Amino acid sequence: CASSLYTDTQYF. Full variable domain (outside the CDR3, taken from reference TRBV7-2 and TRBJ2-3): GAGVSQSPSNKVTEKGKDVELRCDPISGHTALYWYRQSLGQGLEFLIYFQGNSAPDKSGLPSDRFSAERTGGSVSTLTIQRTQQEDSAVYLCASSLYTDTQYFGPGTRLTVL.

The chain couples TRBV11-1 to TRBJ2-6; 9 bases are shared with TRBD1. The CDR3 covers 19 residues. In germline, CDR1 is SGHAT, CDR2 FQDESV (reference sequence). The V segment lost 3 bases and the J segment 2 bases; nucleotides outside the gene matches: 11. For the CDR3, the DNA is TGTGCCAGCAGCTTGGGAACAGGGGGCGGGAACGCTGGGGCCAACGTCCTGACTTTC. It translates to CASSLGTGGGNAGANVLTF. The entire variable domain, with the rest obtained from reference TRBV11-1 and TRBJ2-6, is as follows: EAEVAQSPRYKITEKSQAVAFWCDPISGHATLYWYRQILGQGPELLVQFQDESVVDDSQLPKDRFSAERLKGVDSTLKIQPAELGDSAMYLCASSLGTGGGNAGANVLTFGAGSRLTVL.

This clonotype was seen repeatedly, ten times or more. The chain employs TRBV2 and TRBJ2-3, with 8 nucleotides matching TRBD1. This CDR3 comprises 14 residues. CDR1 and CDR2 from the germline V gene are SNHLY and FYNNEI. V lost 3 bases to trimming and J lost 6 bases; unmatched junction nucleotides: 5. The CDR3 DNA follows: TGTGCCAGCAGTGATACAGGGGGATCTGATACGCAGTATTTT. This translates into CASSDTGGSDTQYF.

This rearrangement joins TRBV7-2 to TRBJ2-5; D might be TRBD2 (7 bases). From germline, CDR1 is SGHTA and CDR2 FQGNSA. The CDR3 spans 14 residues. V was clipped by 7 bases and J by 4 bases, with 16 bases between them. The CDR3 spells CASTTYGGRETQYF. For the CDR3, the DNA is TGTGCCAGCACTACGTACGGGGGGCGAGAGACCCAGTACTTC.

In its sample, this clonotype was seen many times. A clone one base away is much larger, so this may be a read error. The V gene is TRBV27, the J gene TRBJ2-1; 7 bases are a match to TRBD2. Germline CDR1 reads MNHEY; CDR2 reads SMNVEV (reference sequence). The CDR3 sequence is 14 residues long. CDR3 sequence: CASSLRGVYNEQLF. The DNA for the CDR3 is TGTGCCAGCAGTTTACGGGGGGTCTACAATGAGCAGCTCTTC.

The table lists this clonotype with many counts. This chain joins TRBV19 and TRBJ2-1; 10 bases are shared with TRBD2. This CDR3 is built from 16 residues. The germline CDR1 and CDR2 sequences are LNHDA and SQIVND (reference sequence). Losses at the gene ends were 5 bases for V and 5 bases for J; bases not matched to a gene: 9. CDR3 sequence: CASSALAGEVDNEQFF. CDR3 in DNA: TGTGCCAGTAGTGCGCTAGCGGGAGAGGTCGACAATGAGCAGTTCTTC. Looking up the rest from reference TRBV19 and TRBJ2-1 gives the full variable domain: DGGITQSPKYLFRKEGQNVTLSCEQNLNHDAMYWYRQDPGQGLRLIYYSQIVNDFQKGDIAEGYSVSREKKESFPLTVTSAQKNPTAFYLCASSALAGEVDNEQFFGPGTRLTVL.

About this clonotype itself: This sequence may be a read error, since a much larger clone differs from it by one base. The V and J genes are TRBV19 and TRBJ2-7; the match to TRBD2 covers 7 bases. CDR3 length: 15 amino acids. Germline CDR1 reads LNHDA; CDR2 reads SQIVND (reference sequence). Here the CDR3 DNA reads TGTGCCAGTAGGGTATGGGCGGGAGATGACTACGAGCGGTACTTC. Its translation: CASRVWAGDDYERYF.

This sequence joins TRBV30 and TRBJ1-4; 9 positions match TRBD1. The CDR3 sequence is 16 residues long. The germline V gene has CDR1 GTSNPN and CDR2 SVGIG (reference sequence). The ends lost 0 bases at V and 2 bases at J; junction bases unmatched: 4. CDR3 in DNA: TGTGCCTGGAGTGTTAAGGGGACAGGGACTAATGAAAAACTGTTTTTT. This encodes CAWSVKGTGTNEKLFF.

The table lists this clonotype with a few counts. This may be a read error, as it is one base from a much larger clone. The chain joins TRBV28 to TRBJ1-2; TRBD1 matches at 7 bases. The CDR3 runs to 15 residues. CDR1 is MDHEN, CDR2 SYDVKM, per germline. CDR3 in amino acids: CDSTNGEGAYFGYTF. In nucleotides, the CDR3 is TGTGACAGCACCAACGGGGAGGGGGCCTATTTTGGCTACACCTTC.

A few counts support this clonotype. The CDR3 loop reads CASSLFDGLSGANVLTF. The DNA of the CDR3 is TGCGCCAGCAGCTTGTTTGATGGCCTCTCTGGGGCCAACGTCCTGACTTTC. The chain couples TRBV5-1 to TRBJ2-6; D not certain. The CDR3 covers 17 residues. Germline values: CDR1 SGHRS, CDR2 YFSETQ. V shed 1 base and J shed 0 bases, with 11 bases lying between them.

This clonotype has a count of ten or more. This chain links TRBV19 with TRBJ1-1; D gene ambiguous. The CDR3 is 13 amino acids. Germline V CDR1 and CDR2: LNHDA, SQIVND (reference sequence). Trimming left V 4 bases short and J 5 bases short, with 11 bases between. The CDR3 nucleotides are TGTGCCAGTAGTAATGGACGGAGGACTGAAGCTTTCTTT. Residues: CASSNGRRTEAFF.

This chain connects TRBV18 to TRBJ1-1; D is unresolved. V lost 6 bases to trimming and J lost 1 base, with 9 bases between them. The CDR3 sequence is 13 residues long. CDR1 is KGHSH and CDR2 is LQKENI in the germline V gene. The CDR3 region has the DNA TGTGCCAGCTCGAAGGGCCCGAACACTGAAGCTTTCTTT. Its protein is CASSKGPNTEAFF.

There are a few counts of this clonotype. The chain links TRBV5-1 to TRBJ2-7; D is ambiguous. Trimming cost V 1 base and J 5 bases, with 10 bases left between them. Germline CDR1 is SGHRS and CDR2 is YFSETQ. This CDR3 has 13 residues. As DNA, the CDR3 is TGCGCCAGCAGCTTGAATCGACCGAACGAGCAGTACTTC. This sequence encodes CASSLNRPNEQYF.